These T cell receptor beta chains were read from a single sample in a study of STAT5B mutations in CD4+ large granular lymphocyte leukemia. Method: immunoSEQ multiplex PCR; TCRdb's copy keeps in-frame clones and lacks some. Of roughly 25,000 clones detected, about 80% appear once; the ten largest clones hold 9.8%. The sample comprised CD4+ T cells from blood buffy coats. These receptors were taken from a human donor in good health. Both conserved end residues are part of each CDR3. The order of the fields is CDR3 protein, CDR3 DNA, clone size, D gene, V gene, CDR3 length, J gene. D genes are given only for firm matches. Where a row states a size, it is once, few, many or the class of an expanded clone; other rows omit it.

CDR3: CASSLGQVSNQPQHF
DNA: TGTGCCAGCAGCTTGGGACAGGTTAGCAATCAGCCCCAGCATTTT
size: -
D: -
V: TRBV5-8
length: 15
J: TRBJ1-5

CDR3: CASSVAGGREETQYF
DNA: TGTGCCAGCAGCGTAGCGGGGGGGCGCGAAGAGACCCAGTACTTC
size: -
D: TRBD2
V: TRBV9
length: 15
J: TRBJ2-5

CDR3: CATRGSGSTDTQYF
DNA: TGTGCCACCAGAGGTAGCGGCAGCACAGATACGCAGTATTTT
size: -
D: -
V: TRBV15
length: 14
J: TRBJ2-3

CDR3: CATRTAANTEAFF
DNA: TGTGCCACCAGGACAGCTGCAAACACTGAAGCTTTCTTT
size: -
D: -
V: TRBV7-8
length: 13
J: TRBJ1-1

CDR3: CASSQYQGGWGAEAFF
DNA: TGTGCCAGCAGCCAATACCAGGGTGGCTGGGGGGCTGAAGCTTTCTTT
size: -
D: -
V: TRBV16
length: 16
J: TRBJ1-1

CDR3: CASSTGLSEQYF
DNA: TGTGCCAGCAGTACGGGACTTTCCGAGCAGTACTTC
size: -
D: -
V: TRBV28
length: 12
J: TRBJ2-7

CDR3: CASSTLGSNTEAFF
DNA: TGTGCCAGCAGCACCCTAGGCTCAAACACTGAAGCTTTCTTT
size: -
D: -
V: TRBV6-5
length: 14
J: TRBJ1-1

CDR3: CASSLLQEQFF
DNA: TGTGCCAGCAGCTTACTCCAGGAGCAGTTCTTC
size: -
D: -
V: TRBV7-8
length: 11
J: TRBJ2-1

CDR3: CASSERPGLAGATDTQYF
DNA: TGTGCCAGCAGCGAAAGACCGGGACTAGCGGGAGCAACAGATACGCAGTATTTT
size: -
D: TRBD2
V: TRBV9
length: 18
J: TRBJ2-3

CDR3: CASSEQGIYGYTF
DNA: TGTGCCAGTAGTGAACAGGGTATTTATGGCTACACCTTC
size: -
D: -
V: TRBV19
length: 13
J: TRBJ1-2

CDR3: CASMTGNYGYTF
DNA: TGTGCCTCTATGACAGGGAACTATGGCTACACCTTC
size: -
D: TRBD1
V: TRBV28
length: 12
J: TRBJ1-2

CDR3: CASSLASGRGETQYF
DNA: TGCGCCAGCAGCTTGGCCTCTGGTAGAGGGGAGACCCAGTACTTC
size: -
D: -
V: TRBV5-1
length: 15
J: TRBJ2-5

CDR3: CASSLLFRGWQPQHF
DNA: TGTGCCAGCAGTTTACTTTTCAGGGGCTGGCAGCCCCAGCATTTT
size: -
D: -
V: TRBV28
length: 15
J: TRBJ1-5

CDR3: CAISLAASTDTQYF
DNA: TGTGCCATCAGTCTAGCGGCTAGCACAGATACGCAGTATTTT
size: -
D: TRBD2
V: TRBV10-3
length: 14
J: TRBJ2-3

CDR3: CASSPGVASYNEQFF
DNA: TGTGCCAGCAGCCCCGGGGTAGCCTCCTACAATGAGCAGTTCTTC
size: few
D: -
V: TRBV11-2
length: 15
J: TRBJ2-1

CDR3: CATRVDLTTDTQYF
DNA: TGTGCCACCCGGGTAGACCTCACCACAGATACGCAGTATTTT
size: once
D: -
V: TRBV19
length: 14
J: TRBJ2-3

CDR3: CASSPMTSGGTRGETQYF
DNA: TGTGCCAGCTCACCAATGACTAGCGGGGGGACGAGAGGAGAGACCCAGTACTTC
size: -
D: TRBD2
V: TRBV18
length: 18
J: TRBJ2-5

CDR3: CASSLSAGYNSPLHF
DNA: TGTGCCAGCAGTTTATCGGCAGGGTATAATTCACCCCTCCACTTT
size: few
D: -
V: TRBV28
length: 15
J: TRBJ1-6

CDR3: CASSLGQVNTEAFF
DNA: TGTGCCAGCTCACTCGGACAGGTGAACACTGAAGCTTTCTTT
size: -
D: TRBD1
V: TRBV18
length: 14
J: TRBJ1-1

CDR3: CASRTGQTYGYTF
DNA: TGCGCCAGCCGCACGGGACAGACCTATGGCTACACCTTC
size: -
D: TRBD1
V: TRBV5-1
length: 13
J: TRBJ1-2

CDR3: CASSQKKGVETQYF
DNA: TGTGCCAGCAGCCAAAAGAAGGGGGTAGAGACCCAGTACTTC
size: -
D: -
V: TRBV4-2
length: 14
J: TRBJ2-5

CDR3: CASSLGQFNSPLHF
DNA: TGCGCCAGCAGCTTGGGACAATTTAATTCACCCCTCCACTTT
size: -
D: -
V: TRBV5-1
length: 14
J: TRBJ1-6

CDR3: CASSFGRGRYGYTF
DNA: TGTGCCAGCAGTTTTGGCAGGGGCAGGTATGGCTACACCTTC
size: -
D: -
V: TRBV28
length: 14
J: TRBJ1-2

CDR3: CASSYRTGARQETQYF
DNA: TGTGCCAGCAGTTACCGGACAGGGGCTCGGCAAGAGACCCAGTACTTC
size: -
D: TRBD1
V: TRBV6-5
length: 16
J: TRBJ2-5

CDR3: CSVERLAGGRETQYF
DNA: TGCAGCGTTGAAAGGCTAGCGGGGGGGAGGGAGACCCAGTACTTC
size: -
D: TRBD2
V: TRBV29-1
length: 15
J: TRBJ2-5

CDR3: CASRQGGTNVDTQYF
DNA: TGTGCCAGCAGACAGGGGGGGACTAATGTAGATACGCAGTATTTT
size: -
D: -
V: TRBV6-1
length: 15
J: TRBJ2-3

CDR3: CASSPTSGTSAEQYF
DNA: TGTGCCAGCAGCCCAACGAGCGGGACATCCGCCGAGCAGTACTTC
size: -
D: -
V: TRBV9
length: 15
J: TRBJ2-7

CDR3: CASSLNGATGANVLTF
DNA: TGCGCCAGCAGCTTGAATGGGGCCACTGGGGCCAACGTCCTGACTTTC
size: -
D: -
V: TRBV5-1
length: 16
J: TRBJ2-6

CDR3: CATSRDDRGALGYEQYF
DNA: TGTGCCACCAGCAGGGATGATCGGGGGGCCCTCGGCTACGAGCAGTACTTC
size: -
D: -
V: TRBV15
length: 17
J: TRBJ2-7

CDR3: CAISDGTAAMNTEAFF
DNA: TGTGCCATCAGTGATGGGACGGCCGCTATGAACACTGAAGCTTTCTTT
size: once
D: -
V: TRBV10-3
length: 16
J: TRBJ1-1

CDR3: CAWSVSLNTGELFF
DNA: TGTGCCTGGAGTGTAAGTCTGAACACCGGGGAGCTGTTTTTT
size: -
D: -
V: TRBV30
length: 14
J: TRBJ2-2

CDR3: CASSSDWGTQYF
DNA: TGTGCCAGCAGCTCTGACTGGGGTACGCAGTATTTT
size: -
D: -
V: TRBV5-6
length: 12
J: TRBJ2-3

CDR3: CASSSGGVSGNTIYF
DNA: TGTGCCAGCAGCTCTGGTGGGGTCTCTGGAAACACCATATATTTT
size: -
D: -
V: TRBV7-9
length: 15
J: TRBJ1-3

CDR3: CASSVRGGFTGELFF
DNA: TGTGCCAGCAGCGTAAGGGGGGGTTTCACCGGGGAGCTGTTTTTT
size: -
D: -
V: TRBV9
length: 15
J: TRBJ2-2

CDR3: CASSVADVVF
DNA: TGCGCCAGCAGCGTTGCGGACGTCGTATTT
size: -
D: -
V: TRBV5-1
length: 10
J: TRBJ1-4

CDR3: CASSRPQGTGELFF
DNA: TGTGCCAGCAGCCGGCCTCAAGGCACCGGGGAGCTGTTTTTT
size: once
D: -
V: TRBV7-6
length: 14
J: TRBJ2-2

CDR3: CASSPLGRNQETQYF
DNA: TGTGCCAGCTCACCACTTGGACGGAACCAAGAGACCCAGTACTTC
size: -
D: -
V: TRBV18
length: 15
J: TRBJ2-5

CDR3: CASSQLQRGSGELFF
DNA: TGCGCCAGCAGCCAATTACAGAGGGGGAGCGGGGAGCTGTTTTTT
size: -
D: -
V: TRBV4-1
length: 15
J: TRBJ2-2

CDR3: CASSEIQLPDNQPQHF
DNA: TGCGCCAGCAGTGAGATTCAACTACCTGACAATCAGCCCCAGCATTTT
size: -
D: -
V: TRBV10-2
length: 16
J: TRBJ1-5

CDR3: CASSVGTNYEQYF
DNA: TGTGCCAGCAGTGTGGGGACCAACTACGAGCAGTACTTC
size: few
D: -
V: TRBV6-1
length: 13
J: TRBJ2-7

CDR3: CASSLQAGGGETQYF
DNA: TGTGCCAGCAGCTTGCAAGCAGGGGGGGGAGAGACCCAGTACTTC
size: -
D: -
V: TRBV5-6
length: 15
J: TRBJ2-5

CDR3: CASRYTDTQYF
DNA: TGTGCCAGCAGATACACAGATACGCAGTATTTT
size: -
D: -
V: TRBV6-1
length: 11
J: TRBJ2-3

CDR3: CASSLEQGDGKLFF
DNA: TGCGCCAGCAGCTTGGAACAGGGTGACGGAAAACTGTTTTTT
size: few
D: -
V: TRBV5-1
length: 14
J: TRBJ1-4

CDR3: CASSRGQGANTGELFF
DNA: TGCGCCAGCAGCCGCGGACAGGGGGCGAACACCGGGGAGCTGTTTTTT
size: -
D: TRBD1
V: TRBV4-3
length: 16
J: TRBJ2-2

CDR3: CASSIGGLADSYEQYF
DNA: TGTGCCAGTAGTATTGGGGGACTAGCGGACTCCTACGAGCAGTACTTC
size: -
D: TRBD2
V: TRBV19
length: 16
J: TRBJ2-7

CDR3: CASSLAWAGGTNGYTF
DNA: TGTGCCAGCAGCTTAGCATGGGCAGGGGGCACTAACGGCTACACCTTC
size: few
D: TRBD1
V: TRBV7-9
length: 16
J: TRBJ1-2

CDR3: CASSSIGVDTQYF
DNA: TGTGCCAGCAGCTCTATCGGCGTGGATACGCAGTATTTT
size: -
D: -
V: TRBV7-6
length: 13
J: TRBJ2-3

CDR3: CASSSLAGGYNEQFF
DNA: TGTGCCAGCAGTTCCTTAGCGGGGGGCTACAATGAGCAGTTCTTC
size: -
D: TRBD2
V: TRBV28
length: 15
J: TRBJ2-1

CDR3: CSVDKTGTEAFF
DNA: TGCAGCGTTGACAAGACGGGGACTGAAGCTTTCTTT
size: -
D: -
V: TRBV29-1
length: 12
J: TRBJ1-1

CDR3: CASSPYYGYTF
DNA: TGTGCCAGCAGCCCGTATTATGGCTACACCTTC
size: -
D: -
V: TRBV7-9
length: 11
J: TRBJ1-2

CDR3: CASGANQPQHF
DNA: TGTGCCAGCGGAGCTAATCAGCCCCAGCATTTT
size: -
D: -
V: TRBV28
length: 11
J: TRBJ1-5